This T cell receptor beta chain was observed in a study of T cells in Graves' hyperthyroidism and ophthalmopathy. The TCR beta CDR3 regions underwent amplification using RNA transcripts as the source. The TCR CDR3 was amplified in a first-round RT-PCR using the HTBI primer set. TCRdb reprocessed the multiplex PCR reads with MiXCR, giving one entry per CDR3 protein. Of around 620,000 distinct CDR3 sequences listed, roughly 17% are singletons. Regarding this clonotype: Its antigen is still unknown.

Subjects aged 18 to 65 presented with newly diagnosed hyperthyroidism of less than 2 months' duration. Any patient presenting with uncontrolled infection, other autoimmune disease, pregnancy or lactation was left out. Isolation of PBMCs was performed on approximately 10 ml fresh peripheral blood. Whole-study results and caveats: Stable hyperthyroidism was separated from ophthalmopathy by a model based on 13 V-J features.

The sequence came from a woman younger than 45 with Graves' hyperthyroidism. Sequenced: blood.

CDR3 amino acids: CASGRAGDFNEQFF. CDR3 DNA sequence: TGTGCCAGCGGCAGAGCGGGAGATTTCAATGAGCAGTTCTTC. The chain couples TRBV9 to TRBJ2-1, with TRBD2 matching over 8 bases. V was clipped by 7 bases and J by 6 bases; unmatched bases: 9. The CDR3 sequence is 14 residues long. Germline loops: CDR1 SGDLS, CDR2 YYNGEE.